This T cell receptor beta chain is drawn from a study of blood T cell repertoires in COVID-19. Study at large: Collection of acute and convalescent COVID-19 samples took place in the United States, Italy and Spain. PBMCs, B-cell-depleted T cells, or T cells were the source of the cDNA or gDNA that made up the material.

Per the authors' pipeline: Nucleated cell counts were estimated from reference gene primer amplification. Data came from immunoSEQ multiplex PCR; TCRdb stores just in-frame clones and leaves some out. The DNA gave D and trimming, while V, J and clone size come from that table. The repertoire holds 60,000 to 75,000 clones, with approximately 73% as singletons. The sample taken for sequencing was peripheral blood. The clonotype comes from a woman aged 45 to 65 with active or convalescent COVID-19.

CDR3 nucleotides: TGTGCCAGCAGCCTTATCGAAGGGGAAGCCCAGCATTTT. Translating it yields CASSLIEGEAQHF. The J gene is TRBJ1-5, the V gene TRBV2; perhaps TRBD1 as D (5 bases). CDR3 length: 13 residues. Germline CDR1 reads SNHLY; CDR2 reads FYNNEI. The V and J ends lost 6 bases and 11 bases respectively, with 17 bases between them. The entire variable domain, with the rest obtained from reference TRBV2 and TRBJ1-5, is as follows: EPEVTQTPSHQVTQMGQEVILRCVPISNHLYFYWYRQILGQKVEFLVSFYNNEISEKSEIFDDQFSVERPDGSNFTLKIRSTKLEDSAMYFCASSLIEGEAQHFGDGTRLSIL.